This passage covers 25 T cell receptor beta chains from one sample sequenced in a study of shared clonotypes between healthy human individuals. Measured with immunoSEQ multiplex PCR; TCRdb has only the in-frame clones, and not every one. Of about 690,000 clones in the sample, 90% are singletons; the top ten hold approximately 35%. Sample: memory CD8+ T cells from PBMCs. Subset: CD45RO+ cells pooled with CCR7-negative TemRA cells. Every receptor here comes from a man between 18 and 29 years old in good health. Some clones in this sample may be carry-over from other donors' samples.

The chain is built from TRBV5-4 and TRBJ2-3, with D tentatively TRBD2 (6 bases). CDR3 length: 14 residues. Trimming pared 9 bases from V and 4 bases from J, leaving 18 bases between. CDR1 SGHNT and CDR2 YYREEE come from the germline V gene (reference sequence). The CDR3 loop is CATQFPGEADTQYF. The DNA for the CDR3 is TGTGCCACCCAGTTCCCGGGAGAAGCAGATACGCAGTATTTT.

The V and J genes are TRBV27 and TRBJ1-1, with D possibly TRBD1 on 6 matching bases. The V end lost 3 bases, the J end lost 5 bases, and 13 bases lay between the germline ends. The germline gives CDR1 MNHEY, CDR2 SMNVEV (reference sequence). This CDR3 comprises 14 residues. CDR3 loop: CASSFAGAGTEAFF. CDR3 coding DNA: TGTGCCAGCAGTTTTGCGGGGGCTGGGACTGAAGCTTTCTTT.

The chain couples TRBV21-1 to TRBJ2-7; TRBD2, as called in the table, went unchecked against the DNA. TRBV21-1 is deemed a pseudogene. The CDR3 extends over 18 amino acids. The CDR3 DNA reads TGTGCCAGCAGCAAACAACGCGGGGGTAGCCCTCGGTCCTACGAGCAGTACTTC. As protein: CASSKQRGGSPRSYEQYF.

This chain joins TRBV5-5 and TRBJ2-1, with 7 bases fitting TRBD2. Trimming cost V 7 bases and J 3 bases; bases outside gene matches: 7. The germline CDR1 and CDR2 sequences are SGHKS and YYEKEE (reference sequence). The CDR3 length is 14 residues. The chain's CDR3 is CASRRGVGYNEQFF. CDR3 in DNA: TGTGCCAGCCGACGGGGGGTCGGCTACAATGAGCAGTTCTTC.

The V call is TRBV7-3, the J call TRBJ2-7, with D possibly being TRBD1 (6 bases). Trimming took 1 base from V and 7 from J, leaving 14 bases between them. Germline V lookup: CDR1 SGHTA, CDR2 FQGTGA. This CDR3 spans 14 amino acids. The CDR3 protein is CASSLSGGAYEQYF. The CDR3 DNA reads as TGTGCCAGCAGCTTAAGTGGGGGCGCGTATGAGCAGTACTTC.

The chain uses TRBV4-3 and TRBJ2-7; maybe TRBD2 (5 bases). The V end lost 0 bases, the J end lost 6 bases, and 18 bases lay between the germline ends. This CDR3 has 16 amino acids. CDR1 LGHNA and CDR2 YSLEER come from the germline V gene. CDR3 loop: CASSQELKARGREQYF. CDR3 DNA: TGCGCCAGCAGCCAAGAATTAAAGGCAAGAGGGCGCGAGCAGTACTTC.

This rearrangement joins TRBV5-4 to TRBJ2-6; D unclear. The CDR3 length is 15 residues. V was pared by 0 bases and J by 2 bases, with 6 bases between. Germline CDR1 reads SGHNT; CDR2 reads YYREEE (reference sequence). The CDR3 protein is CASSLGVAGANVLTF. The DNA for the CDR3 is TGTGCCAGCAGCTTGGGGGTGGCTGGGGCCAACGTCCTGACTTTC.

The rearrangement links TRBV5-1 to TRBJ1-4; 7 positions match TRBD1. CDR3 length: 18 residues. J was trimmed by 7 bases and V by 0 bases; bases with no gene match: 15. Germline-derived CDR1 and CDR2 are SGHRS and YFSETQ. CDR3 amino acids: CASSLASRPGTEVEKLFF. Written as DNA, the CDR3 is TGCGCCAGCAGCTTGGCGAGCAGGCCCGGGACAGAAGTTGAAAAACTGTTTTTT.

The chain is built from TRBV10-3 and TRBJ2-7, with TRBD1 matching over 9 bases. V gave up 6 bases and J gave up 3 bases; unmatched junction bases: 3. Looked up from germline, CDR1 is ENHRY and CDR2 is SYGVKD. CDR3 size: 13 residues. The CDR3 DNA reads TGTGCCATCAGCGGGGACAGGGTCTACGAGCAGTACTTC. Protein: CAISGDRVYEQYF.

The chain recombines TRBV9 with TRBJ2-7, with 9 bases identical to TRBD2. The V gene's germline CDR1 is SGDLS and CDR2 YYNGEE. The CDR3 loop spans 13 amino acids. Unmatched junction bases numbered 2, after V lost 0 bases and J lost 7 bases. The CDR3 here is CASSVALAGEQYF. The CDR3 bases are TGTGCCAGCAGCGTAGCGCTAGCGGGAGAGCAGTACTTC.

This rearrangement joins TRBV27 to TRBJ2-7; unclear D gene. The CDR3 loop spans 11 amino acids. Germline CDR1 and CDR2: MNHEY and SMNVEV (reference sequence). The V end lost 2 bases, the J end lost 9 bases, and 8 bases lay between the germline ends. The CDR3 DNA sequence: TGTGCCAGCAGTTTAGGCCAGTCGCAGTACTTC. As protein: CASSLGQSQYF.

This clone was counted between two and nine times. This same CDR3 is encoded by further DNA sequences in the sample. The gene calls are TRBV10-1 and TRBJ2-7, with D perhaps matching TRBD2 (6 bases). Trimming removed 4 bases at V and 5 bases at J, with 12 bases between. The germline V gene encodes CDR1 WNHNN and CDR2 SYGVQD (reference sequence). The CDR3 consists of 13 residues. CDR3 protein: CASSGDRGNEQYF. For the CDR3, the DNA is TGCGCCAGCAGTGGGGACCGGGGGAACGAGCAGTACTTC.

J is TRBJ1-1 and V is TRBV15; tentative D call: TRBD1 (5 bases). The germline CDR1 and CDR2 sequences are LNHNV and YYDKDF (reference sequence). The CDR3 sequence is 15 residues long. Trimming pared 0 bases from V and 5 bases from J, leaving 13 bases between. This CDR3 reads CATSRDRGRYTEAFF. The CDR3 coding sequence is TGTGCCACCAGCAGAGACCGGGGCCGATATACTGAAGCTTTCTTT.

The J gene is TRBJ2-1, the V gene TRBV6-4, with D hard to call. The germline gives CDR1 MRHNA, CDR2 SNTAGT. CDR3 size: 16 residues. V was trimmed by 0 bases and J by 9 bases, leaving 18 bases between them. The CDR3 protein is CASSDSLNPSVREQFF. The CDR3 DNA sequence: TGTGCCAGCAGTGACTCCCTCAACCCCTCTGTTCGTGAGCAGTTCTTC.

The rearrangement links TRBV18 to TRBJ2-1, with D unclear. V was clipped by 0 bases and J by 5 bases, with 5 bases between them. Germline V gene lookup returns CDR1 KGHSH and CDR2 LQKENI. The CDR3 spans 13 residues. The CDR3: CASSPPADNEQFF. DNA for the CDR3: TGTGCCAGCTCACCACCAGCAGACAATGAGCAGTTCTTC.

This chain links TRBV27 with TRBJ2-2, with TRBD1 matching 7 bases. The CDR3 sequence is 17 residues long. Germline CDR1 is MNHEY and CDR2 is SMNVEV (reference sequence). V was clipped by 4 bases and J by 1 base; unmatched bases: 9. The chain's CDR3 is CASSYQPTGLNTGELFF. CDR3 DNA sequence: TGTGCCAGCAGTTATCAACCGACAGGGCTGAACACCGGGGAGCTGTTTTTT.

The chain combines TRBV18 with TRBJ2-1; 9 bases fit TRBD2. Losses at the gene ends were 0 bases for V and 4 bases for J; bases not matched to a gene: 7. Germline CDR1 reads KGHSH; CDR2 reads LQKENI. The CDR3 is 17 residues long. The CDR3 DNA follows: TGTGCCAGCTCACCACCCACCCTAGCGGGGACATACAATGAGCAGTTCTTC. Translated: CASSPPTLAGTYNEQFF.

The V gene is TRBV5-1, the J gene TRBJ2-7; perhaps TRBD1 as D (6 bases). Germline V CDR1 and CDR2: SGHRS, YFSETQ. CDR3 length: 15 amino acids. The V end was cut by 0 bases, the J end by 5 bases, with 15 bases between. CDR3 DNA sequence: TGCGCCAGCAGCTTGGAACTAGGGGGACCCCACGAGCAGTACTTC. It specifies CASSLELGGPHEQYF.

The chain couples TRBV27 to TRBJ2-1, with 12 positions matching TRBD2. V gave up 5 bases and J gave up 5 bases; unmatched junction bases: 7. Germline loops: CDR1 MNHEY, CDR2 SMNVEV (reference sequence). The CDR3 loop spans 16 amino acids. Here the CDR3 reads CASSPPSGRANNEQFF. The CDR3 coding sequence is TGTGCCAGCAGTCCGCCTAGCGGGAGGGCCAACAATGAGCAGTTCTTC.

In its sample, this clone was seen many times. The CDR3 DNA sequence: TGTGCCAGCAGCCAAGTTTCAGGCAGAACCTACGAGCAGTACTTC. The encoded protein is CASSQVSGRTYEQYF. The chain links TRBV14 to TRBJ2-7; D unclear. The germline gives CDR1 SGHDN, CDR2 FVKESK. CDR3 length: 15 residues. V was trimmed by 1 base and J by 2 bases, leaving 12 bases between them.

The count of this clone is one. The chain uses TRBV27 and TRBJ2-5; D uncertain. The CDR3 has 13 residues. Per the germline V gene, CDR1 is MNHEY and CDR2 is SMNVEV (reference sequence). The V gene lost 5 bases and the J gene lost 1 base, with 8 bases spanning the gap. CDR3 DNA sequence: TGTGCCAGCAGTCCCCCCGCCCAAGAGACCCAGTACTTC. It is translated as CASSPPAQETQYF.

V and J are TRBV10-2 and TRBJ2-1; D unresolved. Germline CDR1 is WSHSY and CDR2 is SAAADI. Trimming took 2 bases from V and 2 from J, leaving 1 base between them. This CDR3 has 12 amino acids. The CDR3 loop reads CASSEPYNEQFF. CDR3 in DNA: TGCGCCAGCAGTGAGCCCTACAATGAGCAGTTCTTC.

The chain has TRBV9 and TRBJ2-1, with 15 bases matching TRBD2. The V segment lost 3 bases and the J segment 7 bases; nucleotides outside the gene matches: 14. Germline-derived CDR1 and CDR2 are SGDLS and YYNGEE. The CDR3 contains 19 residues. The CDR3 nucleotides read TGTGCCAGCAGCGCCGAACCAGGACTAGCGGGAGGGCATCGGAATGAGCAGTTCTTC. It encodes CASSAEPGLAGGHRNEQFF.

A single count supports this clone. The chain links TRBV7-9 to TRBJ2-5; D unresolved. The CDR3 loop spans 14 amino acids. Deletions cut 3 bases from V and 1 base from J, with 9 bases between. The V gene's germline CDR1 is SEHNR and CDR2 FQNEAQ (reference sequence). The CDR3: CASSFQEPQETQYF. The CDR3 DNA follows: TGTGCCAGCAGCTTTCAGGAACCCCAAGAGACCCAGTACTTC.

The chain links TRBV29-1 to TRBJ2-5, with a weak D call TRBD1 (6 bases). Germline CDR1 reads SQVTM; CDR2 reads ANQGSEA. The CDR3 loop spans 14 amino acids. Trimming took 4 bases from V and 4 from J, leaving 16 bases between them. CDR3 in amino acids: CSVVQGRLGETQYF. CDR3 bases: TGCAGCGTTGTTCAGGGGCGTTTAGGAGAGACCCAGTACTTC. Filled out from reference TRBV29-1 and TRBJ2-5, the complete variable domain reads SAVISQKPSRDICQRGTSLTIQCQVDSQVTMMFWYRQQPGQSLTLIATANQGSEATYESGFVIDKFPISRPNLTFSTLTVSNMSPEDSSIYLCSVVQGRLGETQYFGPGTRLLVL.